This TCR beta chain originates from a study of OX40 agonist ivuxolimab in advanced cancers. Method: immunoSEQ multiplex PCR; TCRdb's copy keeps in-frame clones and lacks some. Found here are roughly 73,000 clones, around 90% of them singletons; the top ten hold approximately 2.8%. With 0 bases removed from V and 16 bases from J, the gap between germline ends came to 16 bases. Per the germline V gene, CDR1 is SGHAT and CDR2 is FQNNGV. The CDR3 is 13 amino acids. This receptor was identified in an adult with an advanced solid tumor such as melanoma, head and neck, liver or kidney cancer. This material consisted of CD4+ or CD8+ T cells sorted from blood, taken in a trial of the OX40 agonist ivuxolimab. The V call is TRBV11-2, the J call TRBJ2-1, with D tentatively TRBD1 or TRBD2 (6 bases each). CDR3 protein: CASSLDGGPSKFF. The CDR3 DNA reads TGTGCCAGCAGCTTAGACGGGGGCCCTTCAAAATTCTTC. The full variable domain, with the rest looked up from reference TRBV11-2 and TRBJ2-1, is EAGVAQSPRYKIIEKRQSVAFWCNPISGHATLYWYQQILGQGPKLLIQFQNNGVVDDSQLPKDRFSAERLKGVDSTLKIQPAKLEDSAVYLCASSLDGGPSKFFGPGTRLTVL.